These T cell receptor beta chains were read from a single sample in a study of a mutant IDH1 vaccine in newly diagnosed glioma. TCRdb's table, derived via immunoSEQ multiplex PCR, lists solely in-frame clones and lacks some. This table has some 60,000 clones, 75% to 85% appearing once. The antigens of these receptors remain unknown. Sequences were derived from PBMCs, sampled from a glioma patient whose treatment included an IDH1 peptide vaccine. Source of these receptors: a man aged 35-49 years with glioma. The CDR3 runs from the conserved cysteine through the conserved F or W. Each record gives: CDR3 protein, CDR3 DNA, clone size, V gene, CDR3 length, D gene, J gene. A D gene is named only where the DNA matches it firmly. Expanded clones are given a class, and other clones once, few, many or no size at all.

CDR3: CASSQTGVSNQPQHF
DNA: TGCGCCAGCAGCCAGACAGGGGTGAGCAATCAGCCCCAGCATTTT
size: few
V: TRBV4-1
length: 15
D: TRBD1
J: TRBJ1-5

CDR3: CASSPPPGQGAHEQYF
DNA: TGTGCCAGCTCACCGCCGCCGGGACAGGGGGCCCACGAGCAGTACTTC
size: -
V: TRBV18
length: 16
D: TRBD1
J: TRBJ2-7

CDR3: CASSWARSYEQYF
DNA: TGTGCCAGCAGCTGGGCGCGCTCCTACGAGCAGTACTTC
size: once
V: TRBV5-4
length: 13
D: -
J: TRBJ2-7

CDR3: CSVLGGRQGPQEQYF
DNA: TGCAGCGTTTTAGGGGGCCGACAGGGGCCGCAAGAGCAGTACTTC
size: few
V: TRBV29-1
length: 15
D: TRBD1
J: TRBJ2-7

CDR3: CSARVSNYGYTF
DNA: TGCAGCGCCCGGGTCTCAAACTATGGCTACACCTTC
size: -
V: TRBV29-1
length: 12
D: -
J: TRBJ1-2

CDR3: CAISSAPPDEQYF
DNA: TGTGCCATCAGTTCGGCCCCGCCAGACGAGCAGTACTTC
size: once
V: TRBV10-3
length: 13
D: -
J: TRBJ2-7

CDR3: CASTGGPDRREKLFF
DNA: TGTGCCAGCACCGGTGGGCCGGACAGGAGGGAAAAACTGTTTTTT
size: -
V: TRBV5-6
length: 15
D: TRBD1
J: TRBJ1-4

CDR3: CASSLVRGGVQAGELFF
DNA: TGTGCCAGCAGCTTAGTAAGAGGCGGGGTCCAGGCCGGGGAGCTGTTTTTT
size: -
V: TRBV7-2
length: 17
D: -
J: TRBJ2-2

CDR3: CASSPHLAGGPGEQYF
DNA: TGCGCCAGCAGCCCCCATTTAGCGGGAGGGCCGGGCGAGCAGTACTTC
size: once
V: TRBV5-1
length: 16
D: TRBD2
J: TRBJ2-7

CDR3: CSALITGIGYEQYF
DNA: TGCAGCGCTCTTATTACAGGGATAGGGTACGAGCAGTACTTC
size: -
V: TRBV29-1
length: 14
D: -
J: TRBJ2-7

CDR3: CASTNTGELFF
DNA: TGTGCCAGTACCAACACGGGGGAGCTGTTTTTT
size: few
V: TRBV19
length: 11
D: -
J: TRBJ2-2

CDR3: CASRERGSANQPQHF
DNA: TGTGCCAGCAGAGAAAGGGGATCGGCCAATCAGCCCCAGCATTTT
size: -
V: TRBV2
length: 15
D: -
J: TRBJ1-5

CDR3: CASSSRGKVTQYF
DNA: TGTGCCAGCAGCTCGAGGGGGAAGGTAACGCAGTATTTT
size: few
V: TRBV7-9
length: 13
D: -
J: TRBJ2-3

CDR3: CASSIEGKGEQFF
DNA: TGTGCCAGTAGTATAGAGGGTAAGGGGGAGCAGTTCTTC
size: -
V: TRBV19
length: 13
D: -
J: TRBJ2-1

CDR3: CASSHLGQGSAYEQYF
DNA: TGCGCCAGCAGCCACTTGGGACAGGGGAGCGCCTACGAGCAGTACTTC
size: -
V: TRBV4-1
length: 16
D: TRBD1
J: TRBJ2-7

CDR3: CASRVAGERTKAFF
DNA: TGTGCCAGCAGAGTGGCAGGGGAAAGAACTAAAGCTTTCTTT
size: medium-sized
V: TRBV25-1
length: 14
D: -
J: TRBJ1-1

CDR3: CASSTGGPGGNQPQHF
DNA: TGTGCCAGCTCAACCGGGGGTCCCGGGGGCAATCAGCCCCAGCATTTT
size: -
V: TRBV18
length: 16
D: -
J: TRBJ1-5

CDR3: CSVGDPNEQFF
DNA: TGCAGCGTTGGGGACCCCAATGAGCAGTTCTTC
size: -
V: TRBV29-1
length: 11
D: -
J: TRBJ2-1

CDR3: CASSPAASTKNIQYF
DNA: TGTGCCAGCAGCCCAGCAGCTTCGACCAAAAACATTCAGTACTTC
size: -
V: TRBV6-5
length: 15
D: -
J: TRBJ2-4

CDR3: CSVDPTGTQETQYF
DNA: TGCAGCGTTGATCCCACAGGGACCCAAGAGACCCAGTACTTC
size: -
V: TRBV29-1
length: 14
D: -
J: TRBJ2-5

CDR3: CATARDRSYEQYF
DNA: TGTGCCACCGCCCGGGACAGATCCTACGAGCAGTACTTC
size: -
V: TRBV15
length: 13
D: TRBD1
J: TRBJ2-7

CDR3: CASSLLVSSTDTQYF
DNA: TGTGCCAGCAGCTTACTGGTATCTAGCACAGATACGCAGTATTTT
size: -
V: TRBV7-2
length: 15
D: -
J: TRBJ2-3

CDR3: CASNLRSGGPGEQYF
DNA: TGTGCCAGCAACCTAAGGAGCGGGGGGCCGGGCGAGCAGTACTTC
size: -
V: TRBV7-2
length: 15
D: TRBD2
J: TRBJ2-7

CDR3: CAWRWGGYEQYF
DNA: TGTGCCTGGAGGTGGGGTGGCTACGAGCAGTACTTC
size: -
V: TRBV30
length: 12
D: -
J: TRBJ2-7

CDR3: CASSIERARNTEAFF
DNA: TGTGCCAGTAGTATAGAGAGGGCGAGAAACACTGAAGCTTTCTTT
size: -
V: TRBV19
length: 15
D: -
J: TRBJ1-1

CDR3: CASGPRGLHYEQYF
DNA: TGTGCCAGCGGACCCAGGGGCCTCCATTACGAGCAGTACTTC
size: -
V: TRBV28
length: 14
D: -
J: TRBJ2-7

CDR3: CASILAAGGVLDTQYF
DNA: TGTGCCAGCATCCTGGCGGCGGGAGGGGTTTTGGATACGCAGTATTTT
size: few
V: TRBV5-6
length: 16
D: TRBD2
J: TRBJ2-3

CDR3: CASSEGTGVGAETQYF
DNA: TGTGCCAGCAGTGAAGGAACGGGAGTAGGTGCGGAGACCCAGTACTTC
size: -
V: TRBV25-1
length: 16
D: -
J: TRBJ2-5

CDR3: CASSLDQYEQYF
DNA: TGTGCCAGCAGCTTAGACCAATACGAGCAGTACTTC
size: -
V: TRBV7-2
length: 12
D: -
J: TRBJ2-7

CDR3: CASSTRPGRGSPYGYTF
DNA: TGTGCCAGCAGTACTCGACCGGGCAGGGGGTCCCCTTATGGCTACACCTTC
size: -
V: TRBV28
length: 17
D: TRBD1
J: TRBJ1-2

CDR3: CASSLVWTSGRARQFF
DNA: TGTGCCAGCAGCTTAGTGTGGACTAGCGGGAGGGCCAGGCAGTTCTTC
size: -
V: TRBV11-2
length: 16
D: TRBD2
J: TRBJ2-1

CDR3: CASSASGGSLDTQYF
DNA: TGCGCCAGCAGCGCTAGCGGGGGGTCCTTAGATACGCAGTATTTT
size: -
V: TRBV5-1
length: 15
D: TRBD2
J: TRBJ2-3

CDR3: CAIKQTGEGMNTEAFF
DNA: TGTGCCATCAAACAGACAGGGGAAGGCATGAACACTGAAGCTTTCTTT
size: -
V: TRBV10-3
length: 16
D: TRBD1
J: TRBJ1-1

CDR3: CASSLEMRSGLVGEAFF
DNA: TGTGCCAGCAGCTTAGAGATGAGATCAGGGCTTGTTGGGGAAGCTTTCTTT
size: -
V: TRBV7-9
length: 17
D: -
J: TRBJ1-1

CDR3: CASRPQGSYQPQHF
DNA: TGTGCCAGCAGACCACAGGGGTCCTATCAGCCCCAGCATTTT
size: -
V: TRBV6-5
length: 14
D: TRBD1
J: TRBJ1-5

CDR3: CASSTPQGHRGKQYF
DNA: TGTGCCAGTAGTACCCCACAGGGGCACCGAGGGAAGCAGTACTTC
size: -
V: TRBV19
length: 15
D: TRBD1
J: TRBJ2-7

CDR3: CASSLVGVASSYEQYF
DNA: TGTGCCAGCAGCTTAGTTGGGGTGGCTAGCTCCTACGAGCAGTACTTC
size: -
V: TRBV7-9
length: 16
D: -
J: TRBJ2-7

CDR3: CASSLLQGFQNTEAFF
DNA: TGTGCCAGCAGCCTACTTCAGGGGTTCCAGAACACTGAAGCTTTCTTT
size: -
V: TRBV6-6
length: 16
D: -
J: TRBJ1-1